One and the same sample provided the 18 T cell receptor beta chains below, sequenced in a study of regulatory T cells in long-lasting Graves disease (TCRdb year 2021). The time point label, as the study defines it: persistent/refractory GD, antithyroid drugs over 5 years with positive TRAb. For both TCR sequencing and RNA sequencing, RNA was extracted from PBMCs in TRIzol. Library preparation employed multiplex PCR. Instrument on record: Illumina HiSeq 4000. iRepertoire HTBI primers and Arm-PCR amplification of CDR3 regions were used to construct TCR beta libraries. TCRdb cleaned the public reads at Q25 with fastp, built clones with MiXCR and kept in-frame beta chains. Identical CDR3 proteins give one entry, which carries the most common genes and DNA. Counted in this sample were over 650,000 distinct CDR3 sequences; 30% of them appeared once. Under 55% of the sample comes from the top ten. The sequencing used peripheral blood mononuclear cells (PBMCs), collected when the disease was refractory, from a patient treated with antithyroid drugs. The source of these receptors is a female donor with Graves disease.

The V gene is TRBV3-1, the J gene TRBJ1-3; 11 bases map to TRBD1. The germline CDR1 and CDR2 sequences are LGHDT and YNNKEL (reference sequence). CDR3 length: 14 residues. Trimming cost V 4 bases and J 8 bases; bases outside gene matches: 4. The CDR3 bases are TGTGCCAGCAGCCTAGGACAGGGGGCGGACACCATATATTTT. It encodes CASSLGQGADTIYF.

In this sample, this clonotype turned up a few times. The chain carries TRBV7-9 and TRBJ1-2, with TRBD1 identical over 8 bases. Looked up from germline, CDR1 is SEHNR and CDR2 is FQNEAQ (reference sequence). The CDR3 is made up of 14 amino acids. The J segment lost 0 bases and the V segment lost 6 bases, leaving 3 bases of the junction unmatched. For the CDR3, the DNA is TGTGCCAGCAGTTCAGGGGGCGCTAACTATGGCTACACCTTC. Its protein is CASSSGGANYGYTF.

Many counts were recorded for this clonotype. The chain links TRBV28 to TRBJ1-5; maybe TRBD1 (6 bases). In germline, CDR1 is MDHEN, CDR2 SYDVKM. Between the trimmed V and J ends, which lost 6 bases and 2 bases, there was a span of 8 bases. CDR3 size: 13 residues. CDR3 DNA sequence: TGTGCCAGCAGGAGACAGGGCAATCAGCCCCAGCATTTT. This codes for CASRRQGNQPQHF.

V is TRBV7-3 and J is TRBJ1-5; 9 bases are a match to TRBD1. The CDR3 is 16 amino acids. J was trimmed by 1 base and V by 6 bases; bases with no gene match: 7. The germline V gene has CDR1 SGHTA and CDR2 FQGTGA. The CDR3 DNA is TGTGCCAGCAGGGGACAGGGTAGTGTAAGCAATCAGCCCCAGCATTTT. Protein: CASRGQGSVSNQPQHF.

This chain connects TRBV5-5 to TRBJ1-5; D is ambiguous. Trimming pared 4 bases from V and 4 bases from J, leaving 21 bases between. This CDR3 has 17 residues. Looked up from germline, CDR1 is SGHKS and CDR2 is YYEKEE (reference sequence). The CDR3 protein is CASSPSSVNGVNQPQHF. The DNA of the CDR3 is TGTGCCAGCAGCCCTTCCTCTGTTAACGGTGTTAATCAGCCCCAGCATTTT. The full variable domain, in which reference TRBV5-5 and TRBJ1-5 provide the parts outside the CDR3, is DAGVTQSPTHLIKTRGQQVTLRCSPISGHKSVSWYQQVLGQGPQFIFQYYEKEERGRGNFPDRFSARQFPNYSSELNVNALLLGDSALYLCASSPSSVNGVNQPQHFGDGTRLSIL.

This clonotype has at least ten counts. The rearrangement uses TRBV12-3 or TRBV12-4 and TRBJ1-5; 9 bases are shared with TRBD1. V dropped 3 bases and J dropped 2; count of bases not matched to a gene: 5. The CDR3 is 16 amino acids. CDR3 in amino acids: CASSFPQGAGNQPQHF. CDR3 DNA: TGTGCCAGCAGTTTCCCACAGGGGGCGGGCAATCAGCCCCAGCATTTT.

This clonotype appeared a few times. The V and J genes are TRBV12-3 or TRBV12-4 and TRBJ1-3, with D possibly being TRBD1 (6 bases). The CDR3 runs 14 residues. V was cut by 6 bases and J by 1 base, with 10 bases left in between. The CDR3: CASRPGDSGNTIYF. The CDR3 region has the DNA TGTGCCAGCAGACCAGGGGATTCTGGAAACACCATATATTTT.

This clonotype has a handful of counts. This rearrangement joins TRBV27 to TRBJ1-1, with TRBD1 matching over 7 bases. Germline V gene sequence: CDR1 MNHEY, CDR2 SMNVEV (reference sequence). V lost 5 bases, J lost 1 base, and 7 bases stayed unmatched. CDR3 length: 15 amino acids. The CDR3 is CASSTKGAWNTEAFF. The DNA of the CDR3 is TGTGCCAGCAGTACAAAGGGGGCCTGGAACACTGAAGCTTTCTTT.

The chain links TRBV12-3 or TRBV12-4 to TRBJ1-3; no clear D gene. The V and J ends lost 1 base and 7 bases respectively, with 11 bases between them. The CDR3 loop spans 14 amino acids. CDR3 amino acids: CASSLGVERNTIYF. In DNA, the CDR3 is TGTGCCAGCAGTTTAGGGGTAGAGCGGAACACCATATATTTT.

The chain is built from TRBV10-3 and TRBJ1-6; no clear D. The CDR3 length is 15 residues. Germline values: CDR1 ENHRY, CDR2 SYGVKD. Trimming stripped 0 bases from V and 14 bases from J, with 17 bases between. This CDR3 is CAISESGLGVEALHF. For the CDR3, the DNA is TGTGCCATCAGTGAGTCGGGTCTTGGAGTTGAGGCCCTCCACTTT.

The table lists this clonotype with a few counts. The rearrangement links TRBV7-9 to TRBJ2-2; no clear D gene. The CDR3 totals 11 residues. Germline assignment: CDR1 SEHNR and CDR2 FQNEAQ (reference sequence). Trimming shortened V by 10 bases and J by 10 bases, and 13 bases separated the two germline ends. The CDR3 region has the DNA TGTGCCACAGAGGCGCGCCTGGAGCTGTTTTTT. It is translated as CATEARLELFF. The whole variable domain, filled in from reference TRBV7-9 and TRBJ2-2, reads DTGVSQNPRHKITKRGQNVTFRCDPISEHNRLYWYRQTLGQGPEFLTYFQNEAQLEKSRLLSDRFSAERPKGSFSTLEIQRTEQGDSAMYLCATEARLELFFGEGSRLTVL.

This clonotype was observed a few times. The rearrangement joins TRBV20-1 to TRBJ2-3, with TRBD1 as a possible D gene (5 bases). CDR3 length: 15 amino acids. Germline CDR1 is DFQATT and CDR2 is SNEGSKA (reference sequence). Trimming cost V 0 bases and J 4 bases, with 14 bases left between them. CDR3 coding DNA: TGCAGTGCTAGAGATCCGGCTAGGGGTCCAGATACGCAGTATTTT. This sequence encodes CSARDPARGPDTQYF.

This clonotype has more than one count but fewer than ten. The CDR3 DNA reads as TGTGCCAGCTCACGGGAGACTCCCCCAGAGACCCAGTACTTC. This codes for CASSRETPPETQYF. The chain links TRBV18 to TRBJ2-5, with D tentatively TRBD2 (5 bases). The CDR3 runs 14 residues. Germline lookup yields CDR1 KGHSH and CDR2 LQKENI. Trimming shortened V by 4 bases and J by 4 bases, and 13 bases separated the two germline ends.

The chain carries TRBV5-1 and TRBJ2-7; the match to TRBD2 covers 10 bases. CDR1 is SGHRS, CDR2 YFSETQ, per germline. V shed 0 bases and J 6 bases; nucleotides not matched to a gene: 6. The CDR3 has 15 residues. CDR3 nucleotides: TGCGCCAGCAGCTTGGAGTCTAGCGGGAGTCTCGAGCAGTACTTC. Translation gives CASSLESSGSLEQYF.

This sequence joins TRBV6-1 and TRBJ2-7; 7 bases agree with TRBD1. Germline CDR1 and CDR2: MNHNS and SASEGT. The CDR3 contains 12 residues. The V gene end was trimmed by 8 bases and the J gene end by 6 bases; junction bases not matched to a gene: 7. The CDR3 loop is CASQTGDGEQYF. DNA of the CDR3: TGTGCCAGCCAAACAGGGGATGGCGAGCAGTACTTC.

The chain couples TRBV30 to TRBJ1-1; tentative D call: TRBD1 (5 bases). The CDR3 has 12 residues. The germline V gene has CDR1 GTSNPN and CDR2 SVGIG (reference sequence). V lost 4 bases to trimming and J lost 8 bases, with 14 bases between them. CDR3 residues: CAWTQRGAEAFF. The CDR3, as DNA: TGTGCCTGGACCCAAAGGGGAGCCGAAGCTTTCTTT.

With regard to this clonotype: This is likely an artifact of a read error, given a far larger clone one base away. The chain carries TRBV28 and TRBJ2-7; D may match TRBD1 or TRBD2 (5 bases each). The V gene's germline CDR1 is MDHEN and CDR2 SYDVKM. The length of the CDR3 is 15 residues. DNA of the CDR3: TGTGCCAGCAGTGGCCGGGACGCTAGCTCCCACGAGCAGTACTTC. Translated: CASSGRDASSHEQYF.

V is TRBV5-1 and J is TRBJ2-5; D might be TRBD1 (6 bases). V gave up 4 bases and J gave up 7 bases, with 20 bases separating them. CDR3 length equals 15 residues. Germline V lookup: CDR1 SGHRS, CDR2 YFSETQ. The CDR3 loop is CASSRTADKVGTQYF. The DNA of the CDR3 is TGCGCCAGCAGCCGGACAGCTGACAAGGTGGGGACCCAGTACTTC.